The 9 T cell receptor beta chains below were found in one sample sequenced in a study of control samples from healthy donors and cancer patients. Produced via immunoSEQ multiplex PCR; TCRdb's table is partial and in-frame only. Of 150,000 to 170,000 clones listed, 94% are singletons. The sample taken for sequencing was blood. Every receptor here comes from a man aged 35 to 55 in good health.

The rearrangement uses TRBV4-1 and TRBJ1-4; TRBD1 is a possible D gene (6 bases). Looked up from germline, CDR1 is MGHRA and CDR2 is YSYEKL. The CDR3 runs to 15 residues. V lost 4 bases, J lost 2 bases, and 11 bases lay in between. For the CDR3, the DNA is TGCGCCAGCAGCCCTCAACAGGGCACTAATGAAAAACTGTTTTTT. This gives the protein CASSPQQGTNEKLFF.

The chain is built from TRBV19 and TRBJ2-1; no definite D call. The germline V and J ends were trimmed by 7 bases and 0 bases, with 10 bases remaining between them. There are 14 residues in the CDR3. The germline gives CDR1 LNHDA, CDR2 SQIVND (reference sequence). CDR3 DNA sequence: TGTGCCAGTACGCCGGGTGGCTCCTACAATGAGCAGTTCTTC. Translation: CASTPGGSYNEQFF.

The chain carries TRBV2 and TRBJ1-2; a weak D match, TRBD1 (6 bases). The V gene lost 5 bases and the J gene lost 2 bases, with 12 bases spanning the gap. The CDR3 is made up of 14 amino acids. Looked up from germline, CDR1 is SNHLY and CDR2 is FYNNEI. The CDR3 region has the DNA TGTGCCAGCAGTAGGAAGGGGGGCAACTATGGCTACACCTTC. Residues: CASSRKGGNYGYTF.

The chain recombines TRBV27 with TRBJ2-7, with unresolved D. CDR3 size: 15 residues. V lost 0 bases, J lost 2 bases, and 11 bases lay in between. CDR1 and CDR2 (germline): MNHEY, SMNVEV (reference sequence). The CDR3 loop reads CASSLSPERTYEQYF. The CDR3 DNA sequence: TGTGCCAGCAGTTTATCGCCGGAGCGTACCTACGAGCAGTACTTC.

This chain links TRBV30 with TRBJ1-1, with D unresolved. This CDR3 contains 11 residues. Germline assignment: CDR1 GTSNPN and CDR2 SVGIG (reference sequence). Trimming shortened V by 5 bases and J by 2 bases, and 6 bases separated the two germline ends. DNA of the CDR3: TGTGCCTGGGGGCACAACACTGAAGCTTTCTTT. Its protein product is CAWGHNTEAFF.

This chain links TRBV20-1 with TRBJ1-5, with TRBD1 matching 8 bases. CDR3 length equals 16 residues. Germline assignment: CDR1 DFQATT and CDR2 SNEGSKA (reference sequence). V trimming: 3 bases; J trimming: 4 bases; junction bases outside the gene matches: 11. The CDR3 DNA reads as TGCAGTGCTAGTGGCCCCGGGCAGGGGGCGAATCAGCCCCAGCATTTT. It translates to CSASGPGQGANQPQHF.

The V call is TRBV6-6, the J call TRBJ1-2; TRBD1 matches 7 bases. V shed 5 bases, J shed 2 bases, and the junction held 5 bases outside the gene matches. Germline values: CDR1 MNHNY, CDR2 SVGAGI (reference sequence). The CDR3 totals 14 residues. CDR3 DNA: TGTGCCAGCAGTCACGGGACAGCAAACTATGGCTACACCTTC. It specifies CASSHGTANYGYTF.

This clone was detected only once. The rearrangement uses TRBV7-9 and TRBJ2-3; TRBD2 aligns across 7 bases. V shed 5 bases, J shed 2 bases, and the junction held 7 bases outside the gene matches. This CDR3 is 15 amino acids long. Germline V gene data show CDR1 as SEHNR and CDR2 as FQNEAQ (reference sequence). The CDR3 loop reads CASSASGTITDTQYF. CDR3 sequence (DNA): TGTGCCAGCAGCGCATCCGGGACTATCACAGATACGCAGTATTTT.

V is TRBV19 and J is TRBJ1-2; D possibly corresponds to TRBD1 (5 bases). Trimming pared 3 bases from V and 7 bases from J, leaving 9 bases between. Germline lookup yields CDR1 LNHDA and CDR2 SQIVND (reference sequence). This CDR3 region has 12 residues. The CDR3 reads CASSMLGGGYTF. The DNA for the CDR3 is TGTGCCAGTAGTATGCTTGGGGGTGGCTACACCTTC.